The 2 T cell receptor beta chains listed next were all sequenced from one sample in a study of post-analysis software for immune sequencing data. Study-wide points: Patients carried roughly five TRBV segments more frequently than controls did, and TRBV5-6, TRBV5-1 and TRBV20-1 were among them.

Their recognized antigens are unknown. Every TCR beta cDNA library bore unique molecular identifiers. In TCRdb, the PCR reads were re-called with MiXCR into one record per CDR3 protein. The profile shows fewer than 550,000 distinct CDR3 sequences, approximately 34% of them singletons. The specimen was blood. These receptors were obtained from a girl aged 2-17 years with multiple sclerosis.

CDR3 DNA: TGTGCCAGCAGCCTGACAGGGTCGTTGGGCAAAAACATTCAGTACTTC. Its translation is CASSLTGSLGKNIQYF. The V gene is TRBV5-6, the J gene TRBJ2-4, with 7 bases identical to TRBD1. Germline V gives CDR1 SGHDT, CDR2 YYEEEE. The CDR3 covers 16 residues. With V trimmed by 4 bases and J by 3 bases, 10 bases remained unmatched.

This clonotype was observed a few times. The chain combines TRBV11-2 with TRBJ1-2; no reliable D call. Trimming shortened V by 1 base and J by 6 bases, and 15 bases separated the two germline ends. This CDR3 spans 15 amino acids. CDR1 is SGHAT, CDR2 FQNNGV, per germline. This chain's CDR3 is CASSLGKGSRNGYTF. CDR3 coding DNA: TGTGCCAGCAGCTTAGGGAAAGGGTCTAGGAATGGCTACACCTTC. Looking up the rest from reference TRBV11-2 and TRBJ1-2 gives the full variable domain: EAGVAQSPRYKIIEKRQSVAFWCNPISGHATLYWYQQILGQGPKLLIQFQNNGVVDDSQLPKDRFSAERLKGVDSTLKIQPAKLEDSAVYLCASSLGKGSRNGYTFGSGTRLTVV.